The 28 T cell receptor beta chains listed next were all sequenced from one sample in a study of shared clonotypes between healthy human individuals. CD8 cells classed as naive were CD45RO-negative and positively selected for CCR7, excluding terminally differentiated effector memory CD45RA+ cells. The assay was immunoSEQ multiplex PCR, and TCRdb's table has in-frame clones only and misses some. The sample holds about 820,000 clones, roughly 92% seen once. The sequencing sample was made of naive CD8+ T cells sorted from blood. The receptors derive from a man aged 30 to 45 in good health.

V gene TRBV30 combines with J gene TRBJ1-5; no clear D. Trimming removed 4 bases at V and 0 bases at J, with 13 bases between. The length of the CDR3 is 15 residues. Germline CDR1 GTSNPN, CDR2 SVGIG (reference sequence). The CDR3, as DNA: TGTGCCTGGACTGAGGGAACCTATAGCAATCAGCCCCAGCATTTT. This encodes CAWTEGTYSNQPQHF.

The rearrangement uses TRBV19 and TRBJ1-5; D gene uncertain. Germline V gives CDR1 LNHDA, CDR2 SQIVND (reference sequence). There are 15 residues in the CDR3. The V gene lost 6 bases and the J gene lost 0 bases, with 12 bases spanning the gap. CDR3 sequence: CASRARAVSNQPQHF. The CDR3 DNA is TGTGCCAGTAGGGCTCGGGCAGTTAGCAATCAGCCCCAGCATTTT. Based on the CDR3 plus reference TRBV19 and TRBJ1-5, the full variable domain is DGGITQSPKYLFRKEGQNVTLSCEQNLNHDAMYWYRQDPGQGLRLIYYSQIVNDFQKGDIAEGYSVSREKKESFPLTVTSAQKNPTAFYLCASRARAVSNQPQHFGDGTRLSIL.

This chain connects TRBV10-2 to TRBJ2-7; D not resolved. Trimming cost V 4 bases and J 5 bases, with 12 bases left between them. This CDR3 has 13 amino acids. CDR1 WSHSY and CDR2 SAAADI come from the germline V gene. CDR3 region: CASSVDPRNEQYF. The CDR3 DNA reads TGCGCCAGCAGTGTCGACCCCCGCAACGAGCAGTACTTC.

This clone came up once. The chain couples TRBV19 to TRBJ1-4; TRBD1 is a possible D gene (6 bases). Germline CDR1 and CDR2: LNHDA and SQIVND (reference sequence). Trimming stripped 1 base from V and 7 bases from J, with 10 bases between. The CDR3 extends over 14 amino acids. Written as DNA, the CDR3 is TGTGCCAGTAGTATAGGAGGGACACCTGAAAAACTGTTTTTT. Amino acids: CASSIGGTPEKLFF.

This clone appeared a few times. V and J are TRBV6-1 and TRBJ2-7; 7 nucleotides match TRBD1. V lost 6 bases to trimming and J lost 7 bases; unmatched junction nucleotides: 6. This CDR3 comprises 12 residues. CDR1 MNHNS and CDR2 SASEGT come from the germline V gene. The CDR3 DNA reads as TGTGCCAGCAGGTCACAGGGGTATGAGCAGTACTTC. As protein: CASRSQGYEQYF.

V gene TRBV9 combines with J gene TRBJ1-2, with 10 bases aligning to TRBD1. Germline trimming cut 4 bases from V and 7 bases from J; bases unmatched to any gene: 7. The CDR3 length is 14 residues. The germline CDR1 and CDR2 sequences are SGDLS and YYNGEE. The CDR3 spells CASSPIGTGVGYTF. CDR3 nucleotide sequence: TGTGCCAGCAGCCCTATCGGGACAGGGGTTGGCTACACCTTC.

The chain has TRBV27 and TRBJ2-3, with 11 bases identical to TRBD2. Germline assignment: CDR1 MNHEY and CDR2 SMNVEV (reference sequence). V trimming: 6 bases; J trimming: 5 bases; junction bases outside the gene matches: 7. This CDR3 is built from 15 residues. The CDR3 protein is CASRLTSGTIDTQYF. The CDR3 nucleotides read TGTGCCAGCAGACTGACTAGCGGGACAATAGATACGCAGTATTTT.

This chain connects TRBV4-1 to TRBJ1-4; D ambiguous. Trimming pared 1 base from V and 6 bases from J, leaving 6 bases between. Germline V CDR1 and CDR2: MGHRA, YSYEKL. This CDR3 has 13 residues. Here the CDR3 DNA reads TGCGCCAGCAGCCAAGTTGTTTATGAAAAACTGTTTTTT. Its translation is CASSQVVYEKLFF.

The chain recombines TRBV13 with TRBJ2-3; 7 bases match TRBD1. The CDR3 length is 14 residues. The V gene's germline CDR1 is PRHDT and CDR2 FYEKMQ (reference sequence). The V segment lost 2 bases and the J segment 4 bases; nucleotides outside the gene matches: 3. This chain's CDR3 is CASSLMQGADTQYF. DNA of the CDR3: TGTGCCAGCAGCTTAATGCAGGGGGCAGATACGCAGTATTTT.

The chain employs TRBV30 and TRBJ2-2, with D hard to call. The CDR3 runs to 14 residues. Trimming removed 4 bases at V and 5 bases at J, with 14 bases between. Germline CDR1 is GTSNPN and CDR2 is SVGIG (reference sequence). The CDR3 sequence: CAWNLAAVTGELFF. The CDR3 DNA reads TGTGCCTGGAACCTGGCGGCGGTGACCGGGGAGCTGTTTTTT.

In its sample, this clone was seen a few times. This chain connects TRBV6-1 to TRBJ2-1; D is undetermined. Germline lookup yields CDR1 MNHNS and CDR2 SASEGT. The CDR3 is 18 amino acids. V was cut by 1 base and J by 0 bases, with 16 bases left in between. The CDR3 region has the DNA TGTGCCAGCAGTGAAGGAGTCGGACCCAAGAGCTCCTACAATGAGCAGTTCTTC. It specifies CASSEGVGPKSSYNEQFF.

The genes are TRBV7-9 and TRBJ2-4; 10 bases map to TRBD1. The CDR3 totals 19 residues. Germline assignment: CDR1 SEHNR and CDR2 FQNEAQ (reference sequence). V lost 5 bases and J lost 0; bases outside the gene matches: 13. CDR3 region: CASSRTGTGESLAKNIQYF. The CDR3 DNA follows: TGTGCCAGCAGCCGTACCGGGACAGGGGAATCCCTAGCCAAAAACATTCAGTACTTC.

V usage is TRBV10-2 and J usage is TRBJ1-1; possibly TRBD1 for D (6 bases). CDR3 length: 14 amino acids. Germline V gene data show CDR1 as WSHSY and CDR2 as SAAADI. V was cut by 3 bases and J by 0 bases, with 8 bases left in between. Here the CDR3 DNA reads TGCGCCAGCAGTGAAACAGGGTTGAACACTGAAGCTTTCTTT. It translates to CASSETGLNTEAFF.

This clone was seen more than once but under ten times. This chain connects TRBV30 to TRBJ1-2; TRBD1 aligns across 8 bases. The V gene's germline CDR1 is GTSNPN and CDR2 SVGIG (reference sequence). CDR3 length: 16 residues. V shed 1 base and J 5 bases; nucleotides not matched to a gene: 12. The CDR3 DNA is TGTGCCTGGAGTGATTTGGGCAGGGGGCATGATTATGGCTACACCTTC. It is translated as CAWSDLGRGHDYGYTF.

The chain employs TRBV5-6 and TRBJ2-7, with 10 bases lining up with TRBD2. Germline V gene data show CDR1 as SGHDT and CDR2 as YYEEEE. The CDR3 extends over 15 amino acids. V was pared by 0 bases and J by 3 bases, with 3 bases of the junction left unmatched. In DNA, the CDR3 is TGTGCCAGCAGCTTGGTAGCGGGGGGTCGCTACGAGCAGTACTTC. This translates into CASSLVAGGRYEQYF. The full variable domain, its missing parts supplied by reference TRBV5-6 and TRBJ2-7, is DAGVTQSPTHLIKTRGQQVTLRCSPKSGHDTVSWYQQALGQGPQFIFQYYEEEERQRGNFPDRFSGHQFPNYSSELNVNALLLGDSALYLCASSLVAGGRYEQYFGPGTRLTVT.

This clone appeared once. The chain links TRBV7-9 to TRBJ2-7, with D possibly matching TRBD2 (5 bases). This CDR3 has 12 amino acids. V was shortened by 5 bases and J by 6 bases, with 11 bases between the two germline ends. The germline V gene encodes CDR1 SEHNR and CDR2 FQNEAQ (reference sequence). The CDR3 nucleotides read TGTGCCAGCAGCAAATCCGGGATCGAGCAGTACTTC. This codes for CASSKSGIEQYF.

CDR3 region: CASQITGLATYEQYF. CDR3 nucleotides: TGTGCCAGCCAGATCACTGGGCTAGCCACCTACGAGCAGTACTTC. The chain is built from TRBV7-9 and TRBJ2-7; a possible D gene is TRBD2 (5 bases). The CDR3 loop spans 15 amino acids. Germline V gene data show CDR1 as SEHNR and CDR2 as FQNEAQ (reference sequence). Trimming cost V 8 bases and J 2 bases, with 19 bases left between them.

The chain joins TRBV27 to TRBJ2-7; the D is unclear. Germline V gives CDR1 MNHEY, CDR2 SMNVEV (reference sequence). V was pared by 2 bases and J by 2 bases, with 7 bases between. The CDR3 loop spans 13 amino acids. CDR3: CASSLAWPYEQYF. For the CDR3, the DNA is TGTGCCAGCAGTTTAGCGTGGCCCTACGAGCAGTACTTC.

This chain uses TRBV19 with TRBJ2-7, with 9 nucleotides matching TRBD1. The CDR3 spans 13 residues. Germline V gene data show CDR1 as LNHDA and CDR2 as SQIVND (reference sequence). The V and J ends lost 6 bases and 6 bases, in that order; junction bases with no gene match: 6. The CDR3 region has the DNA TGTGCCAGTAGCCCCGGGACAGGGCGCGAGCAGTACTTC. Translation gives CASSPGTGREQYF. Looking up the rest from reference TRBV19 and TRBJ2-7 gives the full variable domain: DGGITQSPKYLFRKEGQNVTLSCEQNLNHDAMYWYRQDPGQGLRLIYYSQIVNDFQKGDIAEGYSVSREKKESFPLTVTSAQKNPTAFYLCASSPGTGREQYFGPGTRLTVT.

This chain connects TRBV28 to TRBJ2-7; 8 nucleotides align to TRBD1. The junction had 13 bases not matched to a gene; V was cut back by 6 bases and J by 3 bases. Germline-derived CDR1 and CDR2 are MDHEN and SYDVKM. CDR3 length equals 16 residues. Here the CDR3 reads CASSQNRDRLNYEQYF. The DNA for the CDR3 is TGTGCCAGCAGCCAGAACCGGGACAGGCTAAACTACGAGCAGTACTTC. The variable domain in full, with the rest retrieved from reference TRBV28 and TRBJ2-7, is DVKVTQSSRYLVKRTGEKVFLECVQDMDHENMFWYRQDPGLGLRLIYFSYDVKMKEKGDIPEGYSVSREKKERFSLILESASTNQTSMYLCASSQNRDRLNYEQYFGPGTRLTVT.

The rearrangement links TRBV28 to TRBJ1-5; D might be TRBD1 (5 bases). V lost 2 bases, J lost 6 bases, and 11 bases lay in between. This CDR3 comprises 14 residues. CDR1 is MDHEN, CDR2 SYDVKM, per germline. This chain's CDR3 is CASSLGGLGQPQHF. CDR3 nucleotide sequence: TGTGCCAGCAGTTTAGGGGGGTTAGGTCAGCCCCAGCATTTT.

CDR3 sequence reads: CASSDTTSGSSYNEQFF. CDR3 DNA: TGCGCCAGCAGTGACACTACTAGCGGGAGCTCCTACAATGAGCAGTTCTTC. This chain joins TRBV10-2 and TRBJ2-1; 11 bases match TRBD2. Germline CDR1 reads WSHSY; CDR2 reads SAAADI. This CDR3 is built from 17 residues. J gave up 0 bases and V 3 bases, and 4 bases lay outside the gene matches.

This chain links TRBV19 with TRBJ1-5; D is perhaps TRBD1 (6 bases). The V gene's germline CDR1 is LNHDA and CDR2 SQIVND (reference sequence). Trimming removed 7 bases from V and 5 bases from J, with 21 bases in between. The CDR3 runs 16 residues. Here the CDR3 reads CASTPSPPGAHQPQHF. The CDR3 DNA is TGTGCCAGTACCCCTAGCCCCCCAGGGGCTCATCAGCCCCAGCATTTT. Combining the CDR3 with reference TRBV19 and TRBJ1-5 gives the whole variable domain DGGITQSPKYLFRKEGQNVTLSCEQNLNHDAMYWYRQDPGQGLRLIYYSQIVNDFQKGDIAEGYSVSREKKESFPLTVTSAQKNPTAFYLCASTPSPPGAHQPQHFGDGTRLSIL.

This clone was detected only a few times. The gene calls are TRBV18 and TRBJ1-5, with D possibly TRBD1 on 5 matching bases. CDR3 size: 15 residues. Trimming removed 3 bases at V and 5 bases at J, with 14 bases between. The V gene's germline CDR1 is KGHSH and CDR2 LQKENI. DNA of the CDR3: TGTGCCAGCTCACCGAGGGGAGGGATAGATCAGCCCCAGCATTTT. It codes for CASSPRGGIDQPQHF. The variable domain in full, with the rest retrieved from reference TRBV18 and TRBJ1-5, is NAGVMQNPRHLVRRRGQEARLRCSPMKGHSHVYWYRQLPEEGLKFMVYLQKENIIDESGMPKERFSAEFPKEGPSILRIQQVVRGDSAAYFCASSPRGGIDQPQHFGDGTRLSIL.

V and J are TRBV7-6 and TRBJ2-6; D is uncertain. CDR3 size: 16 residues. The V gene's germline CDR1 is SGHVS and CDR2 FNYEAQ. The V end was cut by 5 bases, the J end by 0 bases, with 11 bases between. The CDR3 coding sequence is TGTGCCAGCAGCAACGGTCCAGCCTCTGGGGCCAACGTCCTGACTTTC. Translating it yields CASSNGPASGANVLTF. The whole variable domain, filled in from reference TRBV7-6 and TRBJ2-6, reads GAGVSQSPRYKVTKRGQDVALRCDPISGHVSLYWYRQALGQGPEFLTYFNYEAQQDKSGLPNDRFSAERPEGSISTLTIQRTEQRDSAMYRCASSNGPASGANVLTFGAGSRLTVL.

The rearrangement uses TRBV25-1 and TRBJ2-7; possible D gene TRBD1, 5 bases. With 3 bases removed from V and 5 bases from J, the gap between germline ends came to 11 bases. The CDR3 runs to 13 residues. CDR1 and CDR2 (germline): MGHDK, SYGVNS. The CDR3 DNA sequence: TGTGCCAGCAGTGACGGCAGGGAAAACGAGCAGTACTTC. This sequence encodes CASSDGRENEQYF.

Here the CDR3 reads CASASGRQYEQYF. CDR3 nucleotide sequence: TGTGCCAGTGCTAGCGGGAGGCAATACGAGCAGTACTTC. This chain joins TRBV27 and TRBJ2-7; TRBD2 agrees at 11 bases. Losses at the gene ends were 9 bases for V and 4 bases for J; bases not matched to a gene: 5. CDR3 length: 13 residues. Looked up from germline, CDR1 is MNHEY and CDR2 is SMNVEV (reference sequence).

The chain employs TRBV28 and TRBJ2-3; D possibly corresponds to TRBD2 (7 bases). From germline, CDR1 is MDHEN and CDR2 SYDVKM. V dropped 4 bases and J dropped 5 bases, with 25 bases sitting between them. This CDR3 contains 18 residues. This CDR3 reads CASSSEQGGTGHKDTQYF. CDR3 DNA: TGTGCCAGCAGTTCCGAACAGGGAGGGACCGGACATAAAGATACGCAGTATTTT.